This TCR beta chain was retrieved from a study of PD-1 blockade in mismatch repair-deficient tumors. Sequencing used immunoSEQ multiplex PCR; TCRdb keeps in-frame clones, though not all of them. The sample contains under 150,000 clones, around nine tenths of which appear only once. Findings of the study overall: Tumor-resident clones, often absent from pretreatment blood, expanded after pembrolizumab and then contracted.

Germline V CDR1 and CDR2: SGHKS, YYEKEE (reference sequence). The V end lost 3 bases, the J end lost 2 bases, and 9 bases lay between the germline ends. This CDR3 contains 13 residues. A note on this clone: Its target is unknown.

Sequenced here: peripheral blood, sampled 70 to 73 weeks after starting pembrolizumab. The receptor's source is an adult with mismatch repair-deficient cancer. The chain couples TRBV5-5 to TRBJ2-7; no reliable D call. The CDR3 DNA reads as TGTGCCAGCAGCTGGACCTCACCCTACGAGCAGTACTTC. Translation gives CASSWTSPYEQYF. Full variable domain (outside the CDR3, taken from reference TRBV5-5 and TRBJ2-7): DAGVTQSPTHLIKTRGQQVTLRCSPISGHKSVSWYQQVLGQGPQFIFQYYEKEERGRGNFPDRFSARQFPNYSSELNVNALLLGDSALYLCASSWTSPYEQYFGPGTRLTVT.